The rows below give T cell receptor beta chains drawn from one sample of a study of spatial heterogeneity in lung cancer. TCRdb used MiXCR to reprocess the 5' RACE reads, holding one entry per CDR3 protein. The data contain about 48,000 distinct CDR3 sequences, about 5.8% of them singletons. The sequences come from PBMCs, collected at surgery. Receptors originate from a male donor with early-stage non-small cell lung cancer. CDR3s include the opening cysteine and the closing phenylalanine or tryptophan. Each record gives: clone size, V gene, D gene, J gene, CDR3 DNA, CDR3 protein. A D gene is named only where the DNA matches it firmly. Clone size is shown for a subset of rows, as once, few, many or a class of expanded clone.

size: many
V: TRBV19
D: TRBD2
J: TRBJ2-3
DNA: TGTGCCAGTACTCATAGCGGGAGCGGGGAAGATACGCAGTATTTT
CDR3: CASTHSGSGEDTQYF

size: many
V: TRBV7-7
D: TRBD2
J: TRBJ2-1
DNA: TGTGCTAGCAGCTTAGAACTAGCGGGTTACAATGAGCAGTTCTTC
CDR3: CASSLELAGYNEQFF

size: few
V: TRBV20-1
D: .
J: TRBJ2-1
DNA: TGCAGTGCTGGACCGGGACCCAGGAATGAGCAGTTCTTC
CDR3: CSAGPGPRNEQFF

size: many
V: TRBV7-6
D: .
J: TRBJ2-3
DNA: TGTGCCAGCAGCTTAGGGCTTCCGGGACCCCTAGGGGCAGATACGCAGTATTTT
CDR3: CASSLGLPGPLGADTQYF

size: many
V: TRBV14
D: TRBD1
J: TRBJ2-6
DNA: TGTGCCAGCAGCCAACCATTCCCGGGACAGGGGGTCTGGTCTGCTGGGGCCAACGTCCTGACTTTC
CDR3: CASSQPFPGQGVWSAGANVLTF

size: .
V: TRBV11-2
D: TRBD2
J: TRBJ2-1
DNA: TGTGCCAGCAGGGGCGGGAGGAGGGGAGAGCAGTTCTTC
CDR3: CASRGGRRGEQFF

size: many
V: TRBV29-1
D: TRBD2
J: TRBJ2-7
DNA: TGCAGCGTTGAAGTAGCGGGAGGTTCTTGGAACGAGCAGTACTTC
CDR3: CSVEVAGGSWNEQYF

size: many
V: TRBV5-4
D: .
J: TRBJ2-2
DNA: TGTGCCAGCAGGCCTGGAAGCACCGGGGAGCTGTTTTTT
CDR3: CASRPGSTGELFF

size: many
V: TRBV20-1
D: TRBD1
J: TRBJ2-3
DNA: TGCAGTGCTACCAGGACAGGGCCCACAGATACGCAGTATTTT
CDR3: CSATRTGPTDTQYF

size: many
V: TRBV27
D: .
J: TRBJ2-6
DNA: TGTGCCAGCAGGAGACAGTGGAGCTCTGGGGCCAACGTCCTGACTTTC
CDR3: CASRRQWSSGANVLTF

size: many
V: TRBV3-1
D: .
J: TRBJ2-4
DNA: TGTGCCAGCAGCCAACTTCTTCTGACTGGGAAAAACATTCAGTACTTC
CDR3: CASSQLLLTGKNIQYF

size: many
V: TRBV9
D: TRBD2
J: TRBJ2-3
DNA: TGTGCCAGCAGCACGCGGGGGAGCGGGAGCGATTTAGATACGCAGTATTTT
CDR3: CASSTRGSGSDLDTQYF

size: many
V: TRBV6-5
D: .
J: TRBJ1-6
DNA: TGTGCCAGCAGTTACTCACAGGGAACTTATAATTCACCCCTCCACTTT
CDR3: CASSYSQGTYNSPLHF

size: many
V: TRBV20-1
D: TRBD2
J: TRBJ2-3
DNA: TGCAGTGCTCTACTAGCGGGAGGGAGGACAGATACGCAGTATTTT
CDR3: CSALLAGGRTDTQYF

size: many
V: TRBV5-6
D: .
J: TRBJ2-7
DNA: TGTGCCAGCAGATGGGGGCCCGGCACCTACGAGCAGTACTTC
CDR3: CASRWGPGTYEQYF